This T cell receptor beta chain is drawn from a study of CD8 T cells in Susac syndrome. Turning to the study itself: When blood was drawn, patients with Susac syndrome were on intravenous immunoglobulin alone, on corticosteroids, or therapy-naive. General observations from the study: Peak Susac CD8+ clonal expansion occurred in TEMRA cells and active patients. That the number of individuals in its TCR sequencing and HLA analysis was relatively small was acknowledged by the study.

With random hexamers, 0.5 to 1 ug RNA was reverse transcribed. Amplification of TCR beta CDR3 across 54 Vbeta and 13 Jbeta was performed with immunoSEQ multiplex PCR. In TCRdb, the immunoSEQ multiplex PCR reads were re-called with MiXCR into one record per CDR3 protein. There are 95,000 to 150,000 distinct CDR3 sequences in the sample; around 94% occur only once, and approximately 0.2% lies in the top ten. Germline V gene data show CDR1 as LNHDA and CDR2 as SQIVND (reference sequence). The CDR3 contains 15 residues. V lost 0 bases, J lost 6 bases, and 12 bases lay in between. As concerns this clonotype: The target antigen is unknown.

This receptor was taken from a human donor with Susac syndrome. V usage is TRBV19 and J usage is TRBJ1-5; D is possibly TRBD1 (6 bases). The sample consisted of CD8+ T cells from PBMCs. CDR3 coding DNA: TGTGCCAGTAGTATAGAGGGGGGCAGGCGTCAGCCCCAGCATTTT. Its protein product is CASSIEGGRRQPQHF.